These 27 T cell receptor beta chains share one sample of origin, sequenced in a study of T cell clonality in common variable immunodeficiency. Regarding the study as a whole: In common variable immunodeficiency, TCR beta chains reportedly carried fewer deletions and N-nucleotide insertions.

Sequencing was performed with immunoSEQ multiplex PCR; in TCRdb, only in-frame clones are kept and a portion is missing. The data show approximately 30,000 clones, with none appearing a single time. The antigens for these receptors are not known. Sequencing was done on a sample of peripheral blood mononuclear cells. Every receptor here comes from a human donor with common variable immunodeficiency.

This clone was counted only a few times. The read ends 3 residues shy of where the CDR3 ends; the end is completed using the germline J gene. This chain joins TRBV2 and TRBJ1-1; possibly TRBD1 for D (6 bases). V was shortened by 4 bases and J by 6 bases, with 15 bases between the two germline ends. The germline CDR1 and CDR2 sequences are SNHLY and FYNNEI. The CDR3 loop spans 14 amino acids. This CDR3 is CASSVDSTFPEAFF. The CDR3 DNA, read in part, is TGTGCCAGCAGTGTGGACAGCACCTTTCCTGAA.

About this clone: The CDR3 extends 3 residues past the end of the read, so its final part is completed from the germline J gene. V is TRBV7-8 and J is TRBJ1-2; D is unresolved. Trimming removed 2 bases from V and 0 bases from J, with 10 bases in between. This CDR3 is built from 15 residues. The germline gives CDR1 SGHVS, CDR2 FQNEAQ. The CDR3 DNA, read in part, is TGTGCCAGCAGCTTAATAAGTACATCTAACTATGGC. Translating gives CASSLISTSNYG. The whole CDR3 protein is CASSLISTSNYGYTF.

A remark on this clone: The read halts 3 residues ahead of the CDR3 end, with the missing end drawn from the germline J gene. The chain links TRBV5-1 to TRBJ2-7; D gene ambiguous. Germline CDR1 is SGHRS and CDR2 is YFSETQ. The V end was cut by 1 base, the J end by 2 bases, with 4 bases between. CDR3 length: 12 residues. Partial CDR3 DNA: TGCGCCAGCAGCTTGAGCCCCTACGAG. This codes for CASSLSPYE. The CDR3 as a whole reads CASSLSPYEQYF. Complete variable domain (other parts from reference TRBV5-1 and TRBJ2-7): KAGVTQTPRYLIKTRGQQVTLSCSPISGHRSVSWYQQTPGQGLQFLFEYFSETQRNKGNFPGRFSGRQFSNSRSEMNVSTLELGDSALYLCASSLSPYEQYFGPGTRLTVT.

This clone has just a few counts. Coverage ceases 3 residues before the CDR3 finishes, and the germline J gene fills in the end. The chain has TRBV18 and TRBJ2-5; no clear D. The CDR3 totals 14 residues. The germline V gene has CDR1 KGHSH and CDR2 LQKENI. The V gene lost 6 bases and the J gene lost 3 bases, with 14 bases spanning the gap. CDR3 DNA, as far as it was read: TGTGCCAGCTCGCCCCTCTGGCCAGAAGAGACC. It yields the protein CASSPLWPEET. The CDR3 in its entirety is CASSPLWPEETQYF.

Partial CDR3 DNA: TGTGCCAGCAGTGATTACGCTAGCGGGACCTACAATGAG. Translating gives CASSDYASGTYNE. The whole CDR3 sequence is CASSDYASGTYNEQFF. J is TRBJ2-1 and V is TRBV2; 9 bases line up with TRBD2. The sequence runs out 3 residues before the end of the CDR3; the remainder is reconstructed from the germline J gene. There are 16 residues in the CDR3. The V gene end was trimmed by 3 bases and the J gene end by 2 bases; junction bases not matched to a gene: 5. CDR1 SNHLY and CDR2 FYNNEI come from the germline V gene.

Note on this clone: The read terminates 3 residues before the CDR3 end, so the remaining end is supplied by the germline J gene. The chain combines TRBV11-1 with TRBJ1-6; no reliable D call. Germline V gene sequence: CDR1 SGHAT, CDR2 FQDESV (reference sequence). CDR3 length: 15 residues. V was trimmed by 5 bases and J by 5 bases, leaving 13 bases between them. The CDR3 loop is CASSRRDGDNSPLHF. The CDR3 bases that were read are TGTGCCAGCAGCCGGCGAGACGGGGATAATTCACCC.

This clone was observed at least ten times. CDR3 sequence: CASSPGQGRGGELFF. Incomplete CDR3 DNA: TGTGCCAGCAGCCCTGGACAGGGGAGGGGCGGGGAG. The J gene is TRBJ2-2, the V gene TRBV11-3; 9 nucleotides line up with TRBD1. Coverage ceases 3 residues before the CDR3 finishes, and the germline J gene fills in the end. CDR3 length: 15 amino acids. The V gene end was trimmed by 5 bases and the J gene end by 7 bases; junction bases not matched to a gene: 8. CDR1 is SGHNT, CDR2 YENEEA, per germline.

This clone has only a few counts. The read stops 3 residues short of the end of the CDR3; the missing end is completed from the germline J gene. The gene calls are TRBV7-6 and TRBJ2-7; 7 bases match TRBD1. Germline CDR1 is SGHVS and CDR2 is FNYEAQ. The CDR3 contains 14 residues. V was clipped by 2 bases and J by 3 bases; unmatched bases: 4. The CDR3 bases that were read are TGTGCCAGCAGCTTATCCTGGGACAGCTACGAG. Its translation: CASSLSWDSYE. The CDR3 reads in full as CASSLSWDSYEQYF. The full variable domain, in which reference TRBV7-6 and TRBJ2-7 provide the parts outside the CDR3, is GAGVSQSPRYKVTKRGQDVALRCDPISGHVSLYWYRQALGQGPEFLTYFNYEAQQDKSGLPNDRFSAERPEGSISTLTIQRTEQRDSAMYRCASSLSWDSYEQYFGPGTRLTVT.

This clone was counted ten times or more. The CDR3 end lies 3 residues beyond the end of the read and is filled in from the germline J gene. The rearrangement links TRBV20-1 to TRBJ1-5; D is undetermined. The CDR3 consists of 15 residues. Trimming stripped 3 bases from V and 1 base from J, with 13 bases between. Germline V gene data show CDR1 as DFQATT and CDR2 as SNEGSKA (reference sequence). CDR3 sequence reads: CSASRTFRSNQPQHF. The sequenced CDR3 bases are TGCAGTGCTAGTCGGACTTTCCGAAGCAATCAGCCC.

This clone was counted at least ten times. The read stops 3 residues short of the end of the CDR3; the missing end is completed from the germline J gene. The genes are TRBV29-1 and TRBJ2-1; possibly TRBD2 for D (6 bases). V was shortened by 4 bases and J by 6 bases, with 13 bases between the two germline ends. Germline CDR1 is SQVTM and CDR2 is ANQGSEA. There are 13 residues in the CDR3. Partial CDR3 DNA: TGCAGCGTTGTAGCGGAGGCTCTCAATGAG. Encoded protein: CSVVAEALNE. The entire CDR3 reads CSVVAEALNEQFF.

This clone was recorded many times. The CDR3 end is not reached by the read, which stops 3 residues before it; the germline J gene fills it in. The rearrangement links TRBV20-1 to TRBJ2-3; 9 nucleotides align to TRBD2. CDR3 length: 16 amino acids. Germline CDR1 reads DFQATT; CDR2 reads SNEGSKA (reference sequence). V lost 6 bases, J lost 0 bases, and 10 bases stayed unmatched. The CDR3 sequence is CSAGKSGGLSTDTQYF. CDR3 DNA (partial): TGCAGTGCCGGGAAGAGCGGGGGGCTCAGCACAGATACG.

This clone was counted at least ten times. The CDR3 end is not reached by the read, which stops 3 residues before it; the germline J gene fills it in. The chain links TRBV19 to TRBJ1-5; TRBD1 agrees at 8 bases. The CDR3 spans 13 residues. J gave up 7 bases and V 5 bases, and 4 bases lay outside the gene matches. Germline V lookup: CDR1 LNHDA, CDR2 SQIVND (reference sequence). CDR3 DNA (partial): TGTGCCAGTAGTCCAGGGGGCTGGCAGCCC. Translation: CASSPGGWQP. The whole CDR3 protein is CASSPGGWQPQHF.

The sequenced CDR3 bases are TGTGCCAGTAGTTATTCGAACCAGGGGTATAATCAGCCC. Amino acids: CASSYSNQGYNQP. The full CDR3 protein reads CASSYSNQGYNQPQHF. This chain uses TRBV19 with TRBJ1-5, with D possibly matching TRBD1 (6 bases). The read ends 3 residues shy of where the CDR3 ends; the end is completed using the germline J gene. Germline CDR1 LNHDA, CDR2 SQIVND (reference sequence). This CDR3 has 16 residues. The germline V and J ends were trimmed by 5 bases and 4 bases, with 18 bases remaining between them.

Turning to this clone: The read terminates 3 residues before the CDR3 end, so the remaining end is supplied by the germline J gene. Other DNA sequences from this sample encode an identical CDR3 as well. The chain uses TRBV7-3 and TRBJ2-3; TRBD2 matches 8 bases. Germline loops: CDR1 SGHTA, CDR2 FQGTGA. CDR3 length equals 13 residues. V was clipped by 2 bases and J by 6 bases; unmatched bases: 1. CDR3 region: CASSLAGGDTQYF. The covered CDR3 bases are TGTGCCAGCAGCTTAGCGGGGGGTGATACG.

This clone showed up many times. CDR3 DNA (partial): TGCGCCAGCAGCCCCGATCCCAGGGGGACCCCAGGA. Protein product: CASSPDPRGTPG. The whole CDR3 is CASSPDPRGTPGLFF. This sequence joins TRBV5-1 and TRBJ1-4; TRBD1 agrees at 7 bases. The CDR3 end lies 3 residues beyond the end of the read and is filled in from the germline J gene. Germline V gene data show CDR1 as SGHRS and CDR2 as YFSETQ. The CDR3 sequence is 15 residues long.

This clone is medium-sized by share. The sequenced CDR3 bases are TGTGCCAGCTCACCATTAAGGGGGCAAGAGACC. This encodes CASSPLRGQET. The whole CDR3 is CASSPLRGQETQYF. The rearrangement links TRBV18 to TRBJ2-5; the D gene is possibly TRBD1 (6 bases). From the germline J gene comes the end of the CDR3, since the read stops 3 residues before it. Deletions cut 2 bases from V and 2 bases from J, with 9 bases between. Germline CDR1 and CDR2: KGHSH and LQKENI. The CDR3 covers 14 residues. Complete variable domain (other parts from reference TRBV18 and TRBJ2-5): NAGVMQNPRHLVRRRGQEARLRCSPMKGHSHVYWYRQLPEEGLKFMVYLQKENIIDESGMPKERFSAEFPKEGPSILRIQQVVRGDSAAYFCASSPLRGQETQYFGPGTRLLVL.

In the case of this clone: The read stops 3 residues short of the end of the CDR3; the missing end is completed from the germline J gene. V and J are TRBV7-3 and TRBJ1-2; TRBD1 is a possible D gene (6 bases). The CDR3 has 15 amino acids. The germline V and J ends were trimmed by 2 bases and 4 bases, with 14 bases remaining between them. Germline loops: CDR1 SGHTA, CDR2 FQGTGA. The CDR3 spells CASSLGAGAVYGYTF. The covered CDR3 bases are TGTGCCAGCAGCTTAGGCGCGGGGGCAGTCTATGGC.

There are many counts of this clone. Partial CDR3 DNA: TGTGCCAGCAGGGCCGGGACAGGGGGCTCCTACGAG. This sequence encodes CASRAGTGGSYE. The complete CDR3 reads CASRAGTGGSYEQYF. The gene calls are TRBV7-2 and TRBJ2-7, with 11 nucleotides matching TRBD1. With the read ending 3 residues before the CDR3 end, the germline J gene is used to fill in that end. The CDR3 totals 15 residues. Trimming removed 6 bases from V and 0 bases from J; junction bases left unmatched: 4. The germline V gene encodes CDR1 SGHTA and CDR2 FQGNSA.

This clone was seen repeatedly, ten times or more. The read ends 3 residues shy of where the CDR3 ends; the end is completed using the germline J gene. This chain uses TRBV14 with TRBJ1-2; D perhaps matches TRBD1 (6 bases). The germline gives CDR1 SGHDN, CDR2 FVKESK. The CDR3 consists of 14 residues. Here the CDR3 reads CASSVQLAGEGYTF. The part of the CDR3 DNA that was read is TGTGCCAGCAGCGTACAGTTAGCAGGGGAAGGC.

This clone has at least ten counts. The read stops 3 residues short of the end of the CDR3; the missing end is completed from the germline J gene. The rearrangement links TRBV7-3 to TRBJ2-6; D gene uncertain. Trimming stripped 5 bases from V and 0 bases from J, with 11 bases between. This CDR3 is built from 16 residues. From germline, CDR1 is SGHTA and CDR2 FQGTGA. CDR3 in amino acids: CASSLLRPSGANVLTF. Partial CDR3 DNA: TGTGCCAGCAGCCTACTCCGTCCCTCTGGGGCCAACGTC.

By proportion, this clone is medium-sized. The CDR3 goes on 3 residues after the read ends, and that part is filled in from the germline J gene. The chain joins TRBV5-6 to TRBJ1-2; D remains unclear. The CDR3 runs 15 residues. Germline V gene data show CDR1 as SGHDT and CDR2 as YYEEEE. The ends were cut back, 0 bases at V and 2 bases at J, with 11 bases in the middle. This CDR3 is CASSLGAYLNYGYTF. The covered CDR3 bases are TGTGCCAGCAGCTTGGGGGCTTATTTAAACTATGGC. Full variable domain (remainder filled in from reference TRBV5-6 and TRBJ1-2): DAGVTQSPTHLIKTRGQQVTLRCSPKSGHDTVSWYQQALGQGPQFIFQYYEEEERQRGNFPDRFSGHQFPNYSSELNVNALLLGDSALYLCASSLGAYLNYGYTFGSGTRLTVV.

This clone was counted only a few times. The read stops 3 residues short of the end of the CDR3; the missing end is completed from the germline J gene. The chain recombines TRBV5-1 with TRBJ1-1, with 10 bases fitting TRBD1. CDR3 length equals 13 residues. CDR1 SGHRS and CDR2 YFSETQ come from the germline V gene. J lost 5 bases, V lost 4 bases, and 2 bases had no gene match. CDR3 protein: CASSEDRGTEAFF. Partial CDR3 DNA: TGCGCCAGCAGCGAGGACAGGGGGACTGAA.

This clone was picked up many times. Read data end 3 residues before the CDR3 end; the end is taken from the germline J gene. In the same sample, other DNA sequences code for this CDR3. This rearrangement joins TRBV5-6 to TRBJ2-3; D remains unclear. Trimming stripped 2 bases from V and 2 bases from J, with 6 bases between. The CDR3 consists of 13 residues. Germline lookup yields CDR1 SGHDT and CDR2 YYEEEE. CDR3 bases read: TGTGCCAGCAGCTTAACTAACACAGATACG. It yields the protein CASSLTNTDT. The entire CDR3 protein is CASSLTNTDTQYF.

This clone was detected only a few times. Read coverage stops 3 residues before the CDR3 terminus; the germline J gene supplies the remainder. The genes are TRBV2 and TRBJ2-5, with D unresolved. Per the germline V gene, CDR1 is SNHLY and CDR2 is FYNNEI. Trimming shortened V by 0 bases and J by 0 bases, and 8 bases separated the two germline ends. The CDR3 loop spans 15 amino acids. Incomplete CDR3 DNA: TGTGCCAGCAGTGAAGCGCAGATATACCAAGAGACC. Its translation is CASSEAQIYQET. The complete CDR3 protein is CASSEAQIYQETQYF.

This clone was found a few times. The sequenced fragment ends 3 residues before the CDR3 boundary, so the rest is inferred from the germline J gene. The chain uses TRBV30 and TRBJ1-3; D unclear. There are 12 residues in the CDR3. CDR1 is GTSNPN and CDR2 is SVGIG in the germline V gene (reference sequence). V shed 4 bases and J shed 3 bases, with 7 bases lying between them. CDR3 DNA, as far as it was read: TGTGCCTGGAAAGGACTTGGAAACACC. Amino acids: CAWKGLGNT. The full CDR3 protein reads CAWKGLGNTIYF.

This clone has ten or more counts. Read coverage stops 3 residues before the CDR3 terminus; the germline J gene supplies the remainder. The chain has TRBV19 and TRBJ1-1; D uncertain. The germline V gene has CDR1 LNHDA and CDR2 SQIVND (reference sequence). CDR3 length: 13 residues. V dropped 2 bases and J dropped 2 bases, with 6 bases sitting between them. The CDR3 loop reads CASSITVNTEAFF. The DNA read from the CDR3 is TGTGCCAGTAGTATAACAGTCAACACTGAA.

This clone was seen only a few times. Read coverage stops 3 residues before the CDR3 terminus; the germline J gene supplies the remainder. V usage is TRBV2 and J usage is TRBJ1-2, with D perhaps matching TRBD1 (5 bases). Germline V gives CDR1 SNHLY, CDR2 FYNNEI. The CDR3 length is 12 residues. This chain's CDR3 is CASSSSRGGYTF. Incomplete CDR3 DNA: TGTGCCAGCAGCTCATCAAGGGGAGGC.